Sequencing of this T cell receptor (beta chain) was carried out in a study of blood T cell repertoires in COVID-19. At the level of the study: Spain, Italy and the United States supplied samples that represented acute and convalescent COVID-19. The cDNA or gDNA used as material had been derived from T cells, B-cell-depleted T cells, or PBMCs.

As handled by the study authors: Using reference gene primer amplification, nucleated cell counts were estimated. Clones were read by immunoSEQ multiplex PCR, and TCRdb kept only the in-frame ones, dropping some. The V and J calls and the clone size are those of that table, but D and trimming were determined from the DNA. The sample has about 35,000 clones; 83% are singletons. This clone showed up just a few times. Sequencing was carried out using peripheral blood. This receptor was taken from a man aged 50-59 years with acute or convalescent COVID-19.

The DNA of the CDR3 is TGTGCCAGCATTCCGGGACAGGGGAATGAAAAACTGTTTTTT. This encodes CASIPGQGNEKLFF. This chain uses TRBV6-5 with TRBJ1-4; TRBD1 matches 10 bases. Germline assignment: CDR1 MNHEY and CDR2 SVGAGI. The CDR3 spans 14 residues. J gave up 5 bases and V 7 bases, and 4 bases lay outside the gene matches.